This T cell receptor (beta chain) was captured by sequencing in a study of beta chain features in type 1 diabetes. This clone has more than one count but fewer than ten. The antigen is undetermined. The length of the CDR3 is 14 residues. Losses at the gene ends were 4 bases for V and 7 bases for J; bases not matched to a gene: 8. CDR1 is KGHSH, CDR2 LQKENI, per germline. As every portion of the isolated RNA was reverse transcribed, the sequencing read expressed TCRB transcripts. The table came from immunoSEQ multiplex PCR; TCRdb's copy has only in-frame clones and leaves some out. The sample has some 250,000 clones, approximately 10% seen once. Overall study results and limits: PCR might pick shorter templates more often, in the same way for patients and controls. Shorter TCRB CDR3s, moderately but significantly so, marked every one of the four CD4+ subsets in Type 1 diabetes patients.

What was sequenced was naive CD4+ T cells from blood. This sequence joins TRBV18 and TRBJ1-1; 8 bases line up with TRBD1. The sequence derives from a man aged 25-45 years with type 1 diabetes. The DNA for the CDR3 is TGTGCCAGCTCACTGATGACAGGGGAGGGTGAAGCTTTCTTT. Translating it yields CASSLMTGEGEAFF.